The 21 T cell receptor beta chains given below trace back to one sample, sequenced in a study of blood T cell repertoires in COVID-19. Assay: immunoSEQ multiplex PCR; the TCRdb copy retains only in-frame clones and omits some. The data show 150,000 to 200,000 clones, around three quarters seen once. Sequenced sample: PBMCs or T cells enriched from blood (not recorded which). The source is a woman between 45 and 65 years old with acute COVID-19.

The J gene is TRBJ2-4, the V gene TRBV3-1 (or the pseudogene TRBV3-2); possibly TRBD1 for D (5 bases). The CDR3 extends over 18 amino acids. V lost 1 base to trimming and J lost 1 base, with 17 bases between them. The germline V gene has CDR1 LGHDT and CDR2 YNNKEL (reference sequence). The CDR3 sequence is CASSQGGWGGRAKNIQYF. The CDR3 bases are TGTGCCAGCAGCCAAGGGGGTTGGGGCGGACGGGCCAAAAACATTCAGTACTTC.

For the CDR3, the DNA is TGTGCCAGCAGCCCCGCTCTAGCGGGGCTGGAGACCCAGTACTTC. Protein: CASSPALAGLETQYF. This chain connects TRBV3-1 (or the pseudogene TRBV3-2) to TRBJ2-5; 9 bases align to TRBD2. The CDR3 runs 15 residues. The ends lost 4 bases at V and 5 bases at J; junction bases unmatched: 8. The germline gives CDR1 LGHDT, CDR2 YNNKEL (reference sequence).

The chain joins TRBV28 to TRBJ2-5; 10 bases fit TRBD1. CDR3 length equals 14 residues. Per germline, CDR1 MDHEN and CDR2 SYDVKM. V was clipped by 6 bases and J by 9 bases; unmatched bases: 10. Here the CDR3 reads CASSLGQGVGSQYF. Here the CDR3 DNA reads TGTGCCAGCAGCCTTGGACAGGGGGTAGGGTCCCAGTACTTC.

V and J are TRBV11-3 and TRBJ2-2; the match to TRBD1 covers 7 bases. This CDR3 has 14 residues. Germline V gene lookup returns CDR1 SGHNT and CDR2 YENEEA. Germline trimming cut 8 bases from V and 6 bases from J; bases unmatched to any gene: 9. In nucleotides, the CDR3 is TGTGCCAGCGGGCGAGGGGGCTCTTCCGGGGAGCTGTTTTTT. It is translated as CASGRGGSSGELFF.

The rearrangement joins TRBV27 to TRBJ2-1; 10 nucleotides agree with TRBD1. The V gene's germline CDR1 is MNHEY and CDR2 SMNVEV (reference sequence). J gave up 2 bases and V 6 bases, and 13 bases lay outside the gene matches. CDR3 length: 18 residues. CDR3 amino acids: CASSPTNIGTGAYNEQFF. In DNA form, the CDR3 reads TGTGCCAGCAGCCCCACAAACATAGGGACAGGGGCCTACAATGAGCAGTTCTTC.

The chain combines TRBV30 with TRBJ2-7; 12 bases align to TRBD2. The V and J ends lost 1 base and 0 bases, in that order; junction bases with no gene match: 16. The germline V gene has CDR1 GTSNPN and CDR2 SVGIG (reference sequence). This CDR3 comprises 20 residues. This CDR3 reads CAWSERLAGDYPLSSYEQYV. CDR3 DNA: TGTGCCTGGAGTGAAAGACTAGCGGGAGACTACCCCCTATCCTCCTACGAGCAGTACGTC.

The chain joins TRBV5-6 to TRBJ1-3; 9 bases agree with TRBD1. From germline, CDR1 is SGHDT and CDR2 YYEEEE. The CDR3 spans 14 residues. V dropped 4 bases and J dropped 7; count of bases not matched to a gene: 6. CDR3 sequence: CASSTGQGWNTIYF. The CDR3 DNA reads TGTGCCAGCAGCACGGGACAGGGATGGAACACCATATATTTT. The full variable domain, in which reference TRBV5-6 and TRBJ1-3 provide the parts outside the CDR3, is DAGVTQSPTHLIKTRGQQVTLRCSPKSGHDTVSWYQQALGQGPQFIFQYYEEEERQRGNFPDRFSGHQFPNYSSELNVNALLLGDSALYLCASSTGQGWNTIYFGEGSWLTVV.

The chain uses TRBV28 and TRBJ1-2; D is possibly TRBD1 (6 bases). V was trimmed by 7 bases and J by 8 bases, leaving 20 bases between them. Germline values: CDR1 MDHEN, CDR2 SYDVKM. The CDR3 has 14 residues. The CDR3 region has the DNA TGTGCCAGCAACCTACTGGGGGCGGGCCAGGGCTACACCTTC. As protein: CASNLLGAGQGYTF.

The V call is TRBV29-1, the J call TRBJ2-7; D gene unclear. With 7 bases removed from V and 6 bases from J, the gap between germline ends came to 7 bases. Germline values: CDR1 SQVTM, CDR2 ANQGSEA. The CDR3 has 9 amino acids. In DNA form, the CDR3 reads TGCAGCGGTCGGTGCGAGCAGTACGTC. Translating gives CSGRCEQYV.

This clone was observed a few times. This chain joins TRBV5-5 and TRBJ2-7, with TRBD1 matching over 8 bases. The CDR3 extends over 15 amino acids. With V trimmed by 4 bases and J by 2 bases, 8 bases remained unmatched. Germline CDR1 SGHKS, CDR2 YYEKEE (reference sequence). The CDR3, as DNA: TGTGCCAGCAGCCCTTCCGGGACAGGCCCCTACGAGCAGTACGTC. It translates to CASSPSGTGPYEQYV.

The sample holds one count of this clone. V is TRBV2 and J is TRBJ1-5, with a possible D match to TRBD1 (6 bases). V lost 1 base and J lost 0, with 13 bases in between. Germline V gene lookup returns CDR1 SNHLY and CDR2 FYNNEI. CDR3 length: 17 residues. For the CDR3, the DNA is TGTGCCAGCAGTGAAGGTTGGGCGGACAGTAGCAATCAGCCCCAGCATTTT. Protein sequence: CASSEGWADSSNQPQHF. The variable domain in full, completed from reference TRBV2 and TRBJ1-5, reads EPEVTQTPSHQVTQMGQEVILRCVPISNHLYFYWYRQILGQKVEFLVSFYNNEISEKSEIFDDQFSVERPDGSNFTLKIRSTKLEDSAMYFCASSEGWADSSNQPQHFGDGTRLSIL.

The chain joins TRBV4-3 to TRBJ1-2; 9 nucleotides align to TRBD1. The V and J ends lost 0 bases and 7 bases, in that order; junction bases with no gene match: 12. Germline V gene sequence: CDR1 LGHNA, CDR2 YSLEER. This CDR3 is built from 17 residues. The CDR3 bases are TGCGCCAGCAGCCAAGATTTTTCCTCAGGACAGGGGCCTGGCTACACCTTC. Its translation is CASSQDFSSGQGPGYTF.

The gene calls are TRBV11-2 and TRBJ2-7; D might be TRBD1 (6 bases). The V end was cut by 4 bases, the J end by 5 bases, with 24 bases between. Per the germline V gene, CDR1 is SGHAT and CDR2 is FQNNGV. CDR3 size: 17 residues. The DNA of the CDR3 is TGTGCCAGCAGCTCAACGACAGGTTCGGACCCCGAGAACGAGCAGTACGTC. It translates to CASSSTTGSDPENEQYV.

The J gene is TRBJ2-2, the V gene TRBV6-7; the match to TRBD2 covers 11 bases. TRBV6-7 is an ORF for which the function is uncertain. The V gene end was trimmed by 6 bases and the J gene end by 6 bases; junction bases not matched to a gene: 9. This CDR3 contains 16 residues. The CDR3 bases are TGTGCCAGCAGCGGGACTAGCGGACTGAAGGCCGGGGAGCTGTTTTTT. This encodes CASSGTSGLKAGELFF.

This clone was seen only a few times. The chain has TRBV7-9 and TRBJ1-1, with 8 bases fitting TRBD1. Germline CDR1 is SEHNR and CDR2 is FQNEAQ (reference sequence). After removal of 2 bases from V and 8 bases from J, the junction contained 7 bases not matched to a gene. The CDR3 runs 14 residues. This CDR3 is CASSLQGQEPEAFF. The CDR3 DNA follows: TGTGCCAGCAGCTTACAGGGACAGGAGCCCGAAGCTTTCTTT.

V is TRBV5-6 and J is TRBJ2-4, with D unresolved. Germline lookup yields CDR1 SGHDT and CDR2 YYEEEE. The V end lost 4 bases, the J end lost 0 bases, and 11 bases lay between the germline ends. The CDR3 covers 15 residues. The CDR3 region is CASSEAGLAKNIQYF. In DNA, the CDR3 is TGTGCCAGCAGCGAGGCTGGGTTAGCCAAAAACATTCAGTACTTC.

This clone was counted between two and nine times. V gene TRBV3-1 (or the pseudogene TRBV3-2) combines with J gene TRBJ1-6; TRBD1 matches 7 bases. CDR1 is LGHDT and CDR2 is YNNKEL in the germline V gene (reference sequence). This CDR3 comprises 14 residues. The junction had 5 bases not matched to a gene; V was cut back by 4 bases and J by 8 bases. CDR3 DNA sequence: TGTGCCAGCAGCCCCCGACAGGGTGATTCACCCCTCCACTTT. Its protein is CASSPRQGDSPLHF.

This clone was picked up a small number of times. The DNA of the CDR3 is TGTGCCAGCAGTTACTCAGCGGTTACGGTGGGAAAGCAGTTCTTC. Protein sequence: CASSYSAVTVGKQFF. The chain recombines TRBV6-2 or TRBV6-3 with TRBJ2-1, with D maybe TRBD2 (5 bases). Germline-derived CDR1 and CDR2 are MNHEY and SVGEGT. Trimming removed 0 bases at V and 11 bases at J, with 17 bases between. CDR3 length: 15 amino acids.

The gene calls are TRBV19 and TRBJ1-2; 7 nucleotides line up with TRBD1. From germline, CDR1 is LNHDA and CDR2 SQIVND (reference sequence). V dropped 2 bases and J dropped 2; count of bases not matched to a gene: 2. This CDR3 region has 14 residues. This CDR3 is CASSITTGNYGYTF. The CDR3 nucleotides read TGTGCCAGTAGTATAACGACAGGGAACTATGGCTACACCTTC. The entire variable domain, with the rest obtained from reference TRBV19 and TRBJ1-2, is as follows: DGGITQSPKYLFRKEGQNVTLSCEQNLNHDAMYWYRQDPGQGLRLIYYSQIVNDFQKGDIAEGYSVSREKKESFPLTVTSAQKNPTAFYLCASSITTGNYGYTFGSGTRLTVV.

V usage is TRBV3-1 (or the pseudogene TRBV3-2) and J usage is TRBJ2-5; tentative D call: TRBD2 (6 bases). V was pared by 8 bases and J by 5 bases, with 18 bases between. The CDR3 is made up of 14 amino acids. Germline V gives CDR1 LGHDT, CDR2 YNNKEL (reference sequence). The CDR3, as DNA: TGTGCCAGCTCCATTTATCGGGGGATGGAGACCCAGTACTTC. It codes for CASSIYRGMETQYF.

This rearrangement joins TRBV5-6 to TRBJ1-6; the match to TRBD1 covers 8 bases. Germline CDR1 SGHDT, CDR2 YYEEEE. The CDR3 sequence is 16 residues long. The V gene end was trimmed by 5 bases and the J gene end by 2 bases; junction bases not matched to a gene: 6. The DNA of the CDR3 is TGTGCCAGCAGTTACGGACAGGGTACCTATAATTCACCCCTCCACTTT. Translated: CASSYGQGTYNSPLHF.